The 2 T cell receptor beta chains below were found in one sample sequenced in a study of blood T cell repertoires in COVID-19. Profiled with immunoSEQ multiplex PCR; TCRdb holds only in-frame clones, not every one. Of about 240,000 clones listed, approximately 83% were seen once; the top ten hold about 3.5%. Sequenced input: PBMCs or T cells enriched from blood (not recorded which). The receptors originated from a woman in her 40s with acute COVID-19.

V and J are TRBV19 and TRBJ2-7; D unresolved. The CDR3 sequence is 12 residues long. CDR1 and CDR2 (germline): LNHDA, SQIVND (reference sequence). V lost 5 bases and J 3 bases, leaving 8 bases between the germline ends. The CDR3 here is CASSDRSYEQYF. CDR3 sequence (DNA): TGTGCCAGTAGTGATAGGAGCTACGAGCAGTACTTC.

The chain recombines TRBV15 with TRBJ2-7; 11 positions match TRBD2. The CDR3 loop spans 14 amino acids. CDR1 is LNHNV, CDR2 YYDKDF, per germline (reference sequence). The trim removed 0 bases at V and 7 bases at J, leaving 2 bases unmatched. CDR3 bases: TGTGCCACCAGCAGAGAAGGGACTAGCGGAGAGCAGTACTTC. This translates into CATSREGTSGEQYF.